The source of this TCR beta chain is a study of T cell responses to AZD1222 COVID-19 vaccine. Study observations and caveats: Only five or six people who got AZD1222 tested seropositive at baseline.

Trimming shortened V by 4 bases and J by 6 bases, and 13 bases separated the two germline ends. CDR1 and CDR2 (germline): SGHDN, FVKESK. This CDR3 comprises 14 residues. Concerning this clone itself: As yet, its antigen is unknown.

Clones were read by immunoSEQ multiplex PCR, and TCRdb kept only the in-frame ones, dropping some. The profile covers tens of thousands of clones, with about 89% appearing a single time and under 2% taken by the ten largest. The rearrangement joins TRBV14 to TRBJ2-4, with D perhaps matching TRBD2 (5 bases). This clonotype was obtained from an adult in good health. The input for sequencing was peripheral blood, taken on day 0 of AZD1222 vaccination. Written as DNA, the CDR3 is TGTGCCAGCAGCCCGGCCGGGGTTCGAAACATTCAGTACTTC. Protein sequence: CASSPAGVRNIQYF.